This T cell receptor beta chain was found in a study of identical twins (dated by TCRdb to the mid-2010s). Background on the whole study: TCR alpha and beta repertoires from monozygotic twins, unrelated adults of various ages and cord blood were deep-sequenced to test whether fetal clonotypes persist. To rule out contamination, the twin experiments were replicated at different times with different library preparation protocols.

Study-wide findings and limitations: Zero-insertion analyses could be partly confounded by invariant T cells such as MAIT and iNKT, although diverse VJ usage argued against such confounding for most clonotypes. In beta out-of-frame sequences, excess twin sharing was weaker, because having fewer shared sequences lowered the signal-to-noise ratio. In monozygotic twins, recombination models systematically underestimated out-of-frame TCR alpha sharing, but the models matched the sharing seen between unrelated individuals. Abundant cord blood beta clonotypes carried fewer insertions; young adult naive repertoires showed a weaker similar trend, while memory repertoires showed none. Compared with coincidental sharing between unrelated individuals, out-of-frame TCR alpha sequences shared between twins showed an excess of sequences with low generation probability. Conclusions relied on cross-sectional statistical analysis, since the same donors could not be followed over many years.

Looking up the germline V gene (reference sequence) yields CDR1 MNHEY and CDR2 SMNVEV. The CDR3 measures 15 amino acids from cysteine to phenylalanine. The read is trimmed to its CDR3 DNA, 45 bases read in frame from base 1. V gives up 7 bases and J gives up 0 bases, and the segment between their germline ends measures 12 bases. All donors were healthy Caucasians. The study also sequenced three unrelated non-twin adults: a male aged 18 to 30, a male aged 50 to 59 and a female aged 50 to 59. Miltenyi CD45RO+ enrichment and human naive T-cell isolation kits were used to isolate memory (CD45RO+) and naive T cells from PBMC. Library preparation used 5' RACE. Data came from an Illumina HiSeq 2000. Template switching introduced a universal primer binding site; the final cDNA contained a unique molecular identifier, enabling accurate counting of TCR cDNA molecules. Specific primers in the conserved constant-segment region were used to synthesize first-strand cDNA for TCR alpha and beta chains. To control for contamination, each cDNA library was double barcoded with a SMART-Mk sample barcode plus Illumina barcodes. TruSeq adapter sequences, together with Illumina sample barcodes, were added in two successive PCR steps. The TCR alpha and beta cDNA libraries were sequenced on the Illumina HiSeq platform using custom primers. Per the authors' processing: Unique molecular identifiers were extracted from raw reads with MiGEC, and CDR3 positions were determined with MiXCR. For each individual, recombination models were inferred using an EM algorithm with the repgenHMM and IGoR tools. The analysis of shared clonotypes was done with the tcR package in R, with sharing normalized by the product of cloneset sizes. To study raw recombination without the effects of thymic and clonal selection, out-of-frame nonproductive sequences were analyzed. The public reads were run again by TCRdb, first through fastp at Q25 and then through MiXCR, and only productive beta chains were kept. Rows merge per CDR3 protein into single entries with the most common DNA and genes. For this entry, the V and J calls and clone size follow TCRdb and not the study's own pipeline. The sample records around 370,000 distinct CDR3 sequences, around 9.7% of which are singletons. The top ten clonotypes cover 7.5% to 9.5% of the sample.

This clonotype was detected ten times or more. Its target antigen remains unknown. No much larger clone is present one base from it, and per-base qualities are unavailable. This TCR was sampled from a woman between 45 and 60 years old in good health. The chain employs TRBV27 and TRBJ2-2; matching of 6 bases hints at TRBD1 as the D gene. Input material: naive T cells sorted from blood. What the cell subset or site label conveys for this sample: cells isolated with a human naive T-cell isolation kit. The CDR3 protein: CASTLGGPNTGELFF. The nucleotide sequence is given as TGTGCCAGCACCTTAGGGGGTCCGAACACCGGGGAGCTGTTTTTT.